The TCR beta chain under discussion was sequenced for a study of kidney transplant recipient with SARS-CoV-2 infection. Using its own MiXCR run on the reads, TCRdb lists one record per CDR3 protein. The sample gives 200,000 to 300,000 distinct CDR3 sequences, about 28% of which show up once; roughly 7.3% is in the top ten. V was trimmed by 4 bases and J by 7 bases, leaving 16 bases between them. The CDR3 contains 14 residues. Germline assignment: CDR1 LNHDA and CDR2 SQIVND (reference sequence). The origin of this receptor is a male patient aged 30 to 40 who had COVID-19 and was a kidney transplant recipient. The graft donor may be the source of some T cells. The V gene is TRBV19, the J gene TRBJ2-5; the D gene is possibly TRBD1 (6 bases). The specimen comprised a blood sample, sampled at baseline and on approximately day 120 from a kidney transplant recipient. In nucleotides, the CDR3 is TGTGCCAGTAGTAGAGGTGACAGGTTTGGGACCCAGTACTTC. Translation gives CASSRGDRFGTQYF.